This T cell receptor beta chain was sequenced in a study of molecular identifiers for immune sequencing clone quantification. The CDR3 has 16 residues. CDR1 is MNHEY, CDR2 SMNVEV, per germline (reference sequence). V lost 6 bases and J lost 7, with 21 bases in between. Library preparation followed earlier protocols using designated TCR primers. TCRdb reprocessed the PCR reads via MiXCR and lists one record per CDR3 protein. The profile covers approximately 550,000 distinct CDR3 sequences, with about a fifth appearing a single time and 0.84% taken by the ten largest. This chain uses TRBV27 with TRBJ2-2; D may be TRBD2 (7 bases). The clonotype originates from a human donor in good health. Some libraries in this study had Jurkat cell RNA spiked in. The sample comprised naive CD8+ T cells from blood, with Jurkat cell RNA spiked in. Subset given: FACS-sorted CD8+CD4-CCR7+CD45RA+ naive T cells. CDR3 amino acids: CASRLFAGEGIGELFF. The CDR3 DNA follows: TGTGCCAGCAGATTGTTCGCAGGGGAGGGAATCGGGGAGCTGTTTTTT.